This T cell receptor beta chain was identified during a study of neurological immune-mediated disorders. Regarding the study as a whole: Among expanded clones, no CDR3 amino acid sequences were shared across subjects, a pattern suggesting private repertoires in all groups.

As for time point: longitudinal time-point 2. cDNA synthesis was performed by 5'RACE with 10-nucleotide random UMIs. TCRdb re-called the 5' RACE reads through MiXCR, storing one row per CDR3 protein. Among roughly 49,000 distinct CDR3 sequences listed, 13% were seen once. This clonotype was counted at least ten times. Antigen unknown. The V end lost 6 bases, the J end lost 1 base, and 9 bases lay between the germline ends. The CDR3 is 13 residues long. The chain is built from TRBV12-3 or TRBV12-4 and TRBJ1-2; a weak D match, TRBD1 (6 bases). The source material was PBMCs. The receptor's source is a male donor with HTLV-1-associated myelopathy (HAM/TSP). The CDR3 reads CASSQGSNYGYTF. CDR3 in DNA: TGTGCCAGCAGCCAGGGGAGTAACTATGGCTACACCTTC.